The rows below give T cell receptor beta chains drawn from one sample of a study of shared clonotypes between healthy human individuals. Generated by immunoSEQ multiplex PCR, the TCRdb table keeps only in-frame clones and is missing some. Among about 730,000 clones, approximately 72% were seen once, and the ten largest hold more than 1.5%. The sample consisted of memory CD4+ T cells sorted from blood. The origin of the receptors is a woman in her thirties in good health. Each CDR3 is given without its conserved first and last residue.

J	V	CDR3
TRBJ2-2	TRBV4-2	ASSPRASGAETGELF
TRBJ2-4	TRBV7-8	ASTSTENIQY
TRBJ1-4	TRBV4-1	ASSLQGLATNEKLF
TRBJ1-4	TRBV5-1	ASSFYQGIATNEKLF
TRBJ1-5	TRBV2	ASSDESNQPQH
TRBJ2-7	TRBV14	ASSTYYEQY
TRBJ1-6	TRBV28	ASSLTASRSPLH
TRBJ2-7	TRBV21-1	ASSKEGGQRYEQY
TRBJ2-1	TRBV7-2	ASAAGAVLYEQF
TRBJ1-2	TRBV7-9	ASSFRDSLGYT
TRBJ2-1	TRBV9	ASSVDPVNEQF
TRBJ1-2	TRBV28	ASTTTGGRGYT
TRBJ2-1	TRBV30	AWTVGLNNEQF
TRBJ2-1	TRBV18	ASSPGQVTYNEQF
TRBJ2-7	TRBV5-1	ASSSDRGPYEQY
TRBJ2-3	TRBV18	ASSPEPGSTDTQY
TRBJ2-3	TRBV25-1	ASSVSTDTQY
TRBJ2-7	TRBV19	ASSSSSPGGEQY
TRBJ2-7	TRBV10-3	AISLTGGYEQY
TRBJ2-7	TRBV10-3	AISESGTGAIYEQY
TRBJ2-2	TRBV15	ATRAAGGHTGELF
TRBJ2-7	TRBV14	ASSLTGKASYEQY
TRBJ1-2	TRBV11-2	ASSPISRGVNYGYT
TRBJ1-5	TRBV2	ASSEVSLEPQH
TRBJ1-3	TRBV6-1	ASSEGRYSGNTIY
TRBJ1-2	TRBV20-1	SAAVLDGYT
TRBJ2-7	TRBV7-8	ASSLVDIYEQY
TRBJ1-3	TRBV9	ASSVDDRNTIY
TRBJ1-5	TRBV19	ASSRGTGNQPQH
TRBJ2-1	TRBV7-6	ASSLPGDNEQF
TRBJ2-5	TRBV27	ASSQRTGWGQETQY
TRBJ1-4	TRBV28	ATEDRGNEKLF
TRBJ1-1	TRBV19	ASSSNPLDRGGTEAF
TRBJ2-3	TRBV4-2	ASSLRGLAGGPLPTDTQY
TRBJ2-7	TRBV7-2	ASSDPGVREQY
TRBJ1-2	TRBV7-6	ASSLGYPGSGANYGYT
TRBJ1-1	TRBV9	ASSVASYTEAF
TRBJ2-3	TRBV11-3	ASSLSGAASTDTQY
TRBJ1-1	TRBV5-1	ASSLGGAGLNTEAF
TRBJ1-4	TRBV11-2	ASSLVPQSPELF
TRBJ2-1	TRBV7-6	ASSLITGVSSYNEQF
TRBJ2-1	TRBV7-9	ASSPQRTSVNEQF
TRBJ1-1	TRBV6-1	ASSGQGGDTEAF
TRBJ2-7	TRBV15	ATSKTGAYEQY
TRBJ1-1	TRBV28	ASSQPGVNTEAF
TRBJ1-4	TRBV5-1	ASSPQGEKATNEKLF
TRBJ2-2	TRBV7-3	ASSFISTGELF
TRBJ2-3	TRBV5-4	ASSPGKEDTQY
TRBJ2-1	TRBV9	ASSLPDQNEQF
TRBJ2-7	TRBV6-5	ASSRQGRFEQY
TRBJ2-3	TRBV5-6	ASSLSGLDTQY
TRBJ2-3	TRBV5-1	ASRVNPGLAGGDTQY
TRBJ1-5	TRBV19	ASSRQGSSNQPQH
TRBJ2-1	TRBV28	ASSLSGQGAYNEQF